The 7 T cell receptor beta chains in this list originate from one sample, sequenced in a study of cytomegalovirus exposure and HLA in healthy donors. The study ran its PCR with 60 Vbeta and 13 Jbeta primers. Generated by immunoSEQ multiplex PCR, the TCRdb table keeps only in-frame clones and is missing some. The table includes about 130,000 clones, roughly two thirds detected once. The sample taken for sequencing was PBMCs. These receptors all stem from a man aged 25 to 40 in good health and CMV-seropositive.

Comment on this clone: At one end, the junction sequence differs from germline, possibly due to a read error. V gene TRBV10-1 combines with J gene TRBJ2-1; a weak D match, TRBD1 (6 bases). The CDR3 has 16 residues. The germline V gene encodes CDR1 WNHNN and CDR2 SYGVQD (reference sequence). CDR3 region: CASSESRGTLYNEQFF. The CDR3, as DNA: TGCGCCAGCAGTGAGTCGAGGGGGACCCTCTACAATGAACAGTTCTTC.

This clone showed up just a few times. This chain uses TRBV27 with TRBJ2-1; possible D gene TRBD2, 6 bases. This CDR3 comprises 14 residues. Germline V CDR1 and CDR2: MNHEY, SMNVEV (reference sequence). V was trimmed by 8 bases and J by 3 bases, leaving 14 bases between them. The CDR3 loop is CASLAGPYYNEQFF. The DNA of the CDR3 is TGTGCCAGCTTGGCGGGGCCGTACTACAATGAGCAGTTCTTC.

Remarks on this clone: The junction departs from germline at one end; a sequencing error may be responsible. The chain links TRBV7-7 to TRBJ2-1; D may be TRBD2 (5 bases). Germline CDR1 is SSHAT and CDR2 is FNYEAQ (reference sequence). This CDR3 is 16 amino acids long. CDR3 DNA: TGTGCTAGCAGCTTGTCTGGGGAGACCGCCTACAATGAGCAGTTCTTC. Residues: CASSLSGETAYNEQFF.

This chain links TRBV6-5 with TRBJ2-2, with 8 bases fitting TRBD2. This CDR3 spans 15 amino acids. The V gene's germline CDR1 is MNHEY and CDR2 SVGAGI. V lost 6 bases and J lost 4; bases outside the gene matches: 7. CDR3 protein: CASRLLAEGTGELFF. The CDR3, as DNA: TGTGCCAGCAGACTACTAGCGGAGGGCACCGGGGAGCTGTTTTTT.

J is TRBJ1-1 and V is TRBV7-3, with D hard to call. CDR3 length equals 17 residues. Looked up from germline, CDR1 is SGHTA and CDR2 is FQGTGA. With 5 bases removed from V and 1 base from J, the gap between germline ends came to 20 bases. CDR3 amino acids: CASSPQPGIHGNTEAFF. The CDR3 DNA is TGTGCCAGCAGCCCCCAGCCAGGTATCCACGGGAACACTGAAGCTTTCTTT.

This chain connects TRBV5-4 to TRBJ1-2; no reliable D call. Germline assignment: CDR1 SGHNT and CDR2 YYREEE (reference sequence). The CDR3 runs to 13 residues. Trimming left V 0 bases short and J 1 base short, with 4 bases between. CDR3 sequence: CASSLGGNYGYTF. The CDR3 DNA reads as TGTGCCAGCAGCTTGGGCGGTAACTATGGCTACACCTTC.

The chain joins TRBV28 to TRBJ2-5; TRBD2 matches at 14 bases. V shed 5 bases, J shed 5 bases, and the junction held 7 bases outside the gene matches. CDR1 and CDR2 (germline): MDHEN, SYDVKM. CDR3 length: 16 residues. The CDR3 bases are TGTGCCAGCAGTCCGACTAGCGGGAGGGCCGGGGAGACCCAGTACTTC. The encoded protein is CASSPTSGRAGETQYF. Using reference TRBV28 and TRBJ2-5 for the parts outside the CDR3, the full variable domain is DVKVTQSSRYLVKRTGEKVFLECVQDMDHENMFWYRQDPGLGLRLIYFSYDVKMKEKGDIPEGYSVSREKKERFSLILESASTNQTSMYLCASSPTSGRAGETQYFGPGTRLLVL.